These 8 T cell receptor beta chains were sequenced from one sample in a study of read filtering for tumor transcriptome and immune sequencing. This library used roughly 370 ng RNA and molecular barcoded adaptors spanning alpha/delta and beta/gamma chains. TCRdb redid the calling of the reads with MiXCR, one entry per CDR3 protein. The table records 85,000 to 100,000 distinct CDR3 sequences, roughly 21% of them present only once. Source material: a population of CD138-negative cells sorted from bone marrow. The origin of the receptors is a donor aged 40 or over with multiple myeloma.

This clonotype was counted only a few times. The genes are TRBV12-3 or TRBV12-4 and TRBJ1-5; D ambiguous. Trimming stripped 5 bases from V and 6 bases from J, with 14 bases between. The CDR3 consists of 14 residues. CDR3 sequence: CASSPAGRVQPQHF. The CDR3 bases are TGTGCCAGCAGTCCCGCCGGAAGAGTTCAGCCCCAGCATTTT.

Concerning this clonotype: An end of the junction does not agree with germline; a read error may underlie this. V is TRBV5-4 and J is TRBJ2-7; D possibly corresponds to TRBD1 (5 bases). The CDR3 is made up of 16 amino acids. Germline V lookup: CDR1 SGHNT, CDR2 YYREEE (reference sequence). CDR3 residues: CASSQFGAVPAYKQYF. CDR3 DNA sequence: TGTGCCAGCAGCCAATTTGGGGCAGTCCCAGCCTACAAGCAGTACTTC. The whole variable domain, filled in from reference TRBV5-4 and TRBJ2-7, reads ETGVTQSPTHLIKTRGQQVTLRCSSQSGHNTVSWYQQALGQGPQFIFQYYREEENGRGNFPPRFSGLQFPNYSSELNVNALELDDSALYLCASSQFGAVPAYKQYFGPGTRLTVT.

This clonotype was picked up a small number of times. A much larger clone differs by one base, so this may be a read error. The V call is TRBV5-1, the J call TRBJ2-2, with TRBD2 matching over 9 bases. CDR1 and CDR2 (germline): SGHRS, YFSETQ. The CDR3 is 16 residues long. V shed 3 bases and J 3 bases; nucleotides not matched to a gene: 6. CDR3 amino acids: CASSSNGGGDTGELFF. The CDR3 DNA sequence: TGCGCCAGCAGCTCGAATGGCGGGGGGGACACCGGGGAGCTGTTTTTT.

This clonotype came up a few times. The rearrangement links TRBV5-1 to TRBJ2-5; possibly TRBD1 or TRBD2 for D (5 bases each). CDR1 is SGHRS, CDR2 YFSETQ, per germline. V lost 0 bases and J 1 base, leaving 7 bases between the germline ends. The CDR3 extends over 14 amino acids. The DNA of the CDR3 is TGCGCCAGCAGCTTGGCCGGGACCCAAGAGACCCAGTACTTC. Protein sequence: CASSLAGTQETQYF.

This rearrangement joins TRBV27 to TRBJ2-5; D is possibly TRBD2 (5 bases). The length of the CDR3 is 14 residues. Germline-derived CDR1 and CDR2 are MNHEY and SMNVEV (reference sequence). V lost 4 bases, J lost 5 bases, and 14 bases lay in between. The CDR3 region is CASSSSAGEETQYF. DNA for the CDR3: TGTGCCAGCAGTTCATCTGCCGGGGAGGAGACCCAGTACTTC.

V is TRBV6-6 and J is TRBJ1-3; unclear D gene. Germline V gene data show CDR1 as MNHNY and CDR2 as SVGAGI (reference sequence). The CDR3 is made up of 13 amino acids. Trimming cost V 10 bases and J 6 bases, with 16 bases left between them. The CDR3 reads CATRSVLENTIYF. CDR3 coding DNA: TGTGCCACCCGGTCGGTGTTGGAAAACACCATATATTTT.

In the case of this clonotype: The junction does not match germline at one end; this may be a read error. The chain couples TRBV13 to TRBJ1-1; the D is unclear. This CDR3 has 10 amino acids. Germline V gene data show CDR1 as PRHDT and CDR2 as FYEKMQ (reference sequence). The CDR3 loop is CASRNTEAFF. DNA for the CDR3: TGTGCCAGCAGAAATACAGAAGCTTTCTTC.

This clonotype was observed a few times. The chain carries TRBV20-1 and TRBJ2-7; D might be TRBD1 (6 bases). This CDR3 comprises 11 residues. Per germline, CDR1 DFQATT and CDR2 SNEGSKA (reference sequence). Trimming shortened V by 5 bases and J by 5 bases, and 10 bases separated the two germline ends. CDR3 nucleotide sequence: TGCAGTGCTTATCGACAGGACGAGCAGTACTTC. Translating gives CSAYRQDEQYF.